A single sample is the source of the 9 T cell receptor beta chains below, sequenced in a study of blood T cell repertoires in COVID-19. Using immunoSEQ multiplex PCR, the repertoire was profiled, and TCRdb retains in-frame clones only, with some absent. This table has about 70,000 clones, 85% to 90% appearing once. Sequenced sample: peripheral blood. These receptors were collected from a man older than 75 with acute or convalescent COVID-19.

The rearrangement joins TRBV5-1 to TRBJ2-1, with 10 positions matching TRBD1. This CDR3 is 16 amino acids long. Germline lookup yields CDR1 SGHRS and CDR2 YFSETQ. Germline trimming cut 3 bases from V and 2 bases from J; bases unmatched to any gene: 5. CDR3 DNA: TGCGCCAGCAGCTACCTGGGACAGGGGACCTACAATGAGCAGTTCTTC. It is translated as CASSYLGQGTYNEQFF.

V usage is TRBV10-3 and J usage is TRBJ2-1; TRBD2 matches at 11 bases. The germline CDR1 and CDR2 sequences are ENHRY and SYGVKD. The CDR3 contains 15 residues. V gave up 6 bases and J gave up 1 base; unmatched junction bases: 2. This chain's CDR3 is CAIRGLAASYNEQFF. The DNA for the CDR3 is TGTGCCATCAGGGGACTAGCGGCGTCCTACAATGAGCAGTTCTTC.

J is TRBJ1-1 and V is TRBV5-1; 7 nucleotides align to TRBD1. Germline CDR1 reads SGHRS; CDR2 reads YFSETQ. The junction had 6 bases not matched to a gene; V was cut back by 9 bases and J by 1 base. The CDR3 covers 13 residues. The CDR3 DNA sequence: TGCGCCACCAACAGGGGACCGAACACTGAAGCTTTCTTT. Translation: CATNRGPNTEAFF.

This clone occurred a few times. The rearrangement uses TRBV7-2 and TRBJ2-1, with 9 positions matching TRBD2. The CDR3 runs 15 residues. CDR1 is SGHTA and CDR2 is FQGNSA in the germline V gene. Trimming removed 5 bases from V and 9 bases from J; junction bases left unmatched: 11. The CDR3, as DNA: TGTGCCAGCAGCCCCTTCGGGACTAGCAGGGGTGAGCAGTTCTTC. It specifies CASSPFGTSRGEQFF.

This clone was seen only once. The CDR3 loop is CASSSLYGYTF. As DNA, the CDR3 is TGTGCCAGCAGTTCACTGTATGGCTACACCTTC. The gene calls are TRBV21-1 and TRBJ1-2. TRBV21-1 corresponds to a pseudogene. The CDR3 runs 11 residues.

This chain connects TRBV27 to TRBJ1-5, with 7 bases aligning to TRBD1. V shed 5 bases, J shed 5 bases, and the junction held 12 bases outside the gene matches. This CDR3 spans 16 amino acids. In germline, CDR1 is MNHEY, CDR2 SMNVEV (reference sequence). The DNA for the CDR3 is TGTGCCAGCAGTCCCCGGACAGGTTTCCCTCATCAGCCCCAGCATTTT. Protein product: CASSPRTGFPHQPQHF.

The chain is built from TRBV5-4 and TRBJ2-7; 8 bases match TRBD2. CDR1 is SGHNT and CDR2 is YYREEE in the germline V gene (reference sequence). The CDR3 contains 14 residues. V was clipped by 4 bases and J by 3 bases; unmatched bases: 6. CDR3 in amino acids: CASSPGLGNYEQYF. The DNA for the CDR3 is TGTGCCAGCAGCCCGGGACTAGGCAACTACGAGCAGTACTTC.

This clone occurred a few times. The CDR3 DNA sequence: TGCAGTGCTAGTCCCGGGACTAGCGGGAGAAAGACCCAGTACTTC. Amino acids: CSASPGTSGRKTQYF. V usage is TRBV20-1 and J usage is TRBJ2-5; 14 bases align to TRBD2. The germline gives CDR1 DFQATT, CDR2 SNEGSKA (reference sequence). The CDR3 runs to 15 residues. V trimming: 3 bases; J trimming: 6 bases; junction bases outside the gene matches: 6.

This clone has only one observation. Other nucleotide sequences from this sample produce the same CDR3. The chain couples TRBV7-2 to TRBJ2-2; 7 bases are a match to TRBD2. Germline trimming cut 5 bases from V and 0 bases from J; bases unmatched to any gene: 6. CDR1 SGHTA and CDR2 FQGNSA come from the germline V gene. The CDR3 is made up of 16 amino acids. CDR3 protein: CASSLSSGANTGELFF. The CDR3 DNA reads TGTGCCAGCAGCCTGTCTAGCGGAGCGAACACCGGGGAGCTGTTTTTT.